A single sample gave rise to the 28 T cell receptor beta chains below, sequenced in a study of vaccination effects on CD4 cells after COVID-19. The antigens for these receptors are not known. Having been cultured for approximately ten days, the cells underwent CD4+ T cell isolation. Only in-frame clones appear in the TCRdb table, and some are missing; sequencing was by immunoSEQ multiplex PCR. There are fewer than 75,000 clones in the sample; 75% to 80% occur only once, and around 2% lies in the top ten. The material sequenced was CD4+ T cells from PBMCs cultured without peptide, taken before COVID-19 vaccination. The receptors were sampled from a human donor who received a COVID-19 vaccine.

The chain couples TRBV5-1 to TRBJ1-2, with TRBD1 identical over 12 bases. The CDR3 is 17 residues long. V was pared by 4 bases and J by 0 bases, with 7 bases of the junction left unmatched. Germline CDR1 SGHRS, CDR2 YFSETQ. In DNA form, the CDR3 reads TGCGCCAGCAGCGTGGGACAGGGGGCGAAGGCTAACTATGGCTACACCTTC. Protein sequence: CASSVGQGAKANYGYTF.

This clone was observed a handful of times. The chain has TRBV10-3 and TRBJ1-2; 9 nucleotides match TRBD1. V lost 0 bases and J lost 8; bases outside the gene matches: 4. CDR3 length: 14 amino acids. Germline lookup yields CDR1 ENHRY and CDR2 SYGVKD. CDR3 loop: CAISESRDRAGYTF. Here the CDR3 DNA reads TGTGCCATCAGTGAGTCCCGGGACAGGGCCGGCTACACCTTC.

In this sample, this clone turned up a few times. The chain combines TRBV18 with TRBJ2-5, with 14 bases that match TRBD2. Trimming took 3 bases from V and 0 from J; bases not matched to a gene: 9. The CDR3 is 19 amino acids. From germline, CDR1 is KGHSH and CDR2 LQKENI. CDR3 residues: CASSPLGLAGGINQETQYF. CDR3 DNA: TGTGCCAGCTCACCTCTAGGACTAGCGGGGGGAATTAACCAAGAGACCCAGTACTTC.

This chain uses TRBV7-2 with TRBJ2-5; 9 bases align to TRBD2. The germline gives CDR1 SGHTA, CDR2 FQGNSA. CDR3 size: 16 residues. V shed 1 base, J shed 5 bases, and the junction held 8 bases outside the gene matches. The CDR3 DNA is TGTGCCAGCAGCTTAGACCGCGGGGGGGCAGGGGAGACCCAGTACTTC. Translated, it gives CASSLDRGGAGETQYF.

The CDR3, as DNA: TGTGCCAGCAGGCAATCCTCCGGGACAGGGAATTACAATGAGCAGTTCTTC. Translation: CASRQSSGTGNYNEQFF. The chain links TRBV7-9 to TRBJ2-1, with 9 positions matching TRBD1. J lost 4 bases, V lost 6 bases, and 13 bases had no gene match. This CDR3 has 17 residues. Germline V gene data show CDR1 as SEHNR and CDR2 as FQNEAQ (reference sequence). The whole variable domain, filled in from reference TRBV7-9 and TRBJ2-1, reads DTGVSQNPRHKITKRGQNVTFRCDPISEHNRLYWYRQTLGQGPEFLTYFQNEAQLEKSRLLSDRFSAERPKGSFSTLEIQRTEQGDSAMYLCASRQSSGTGNYNEQFFGPGTRLTVL.

The rearrangement links TRBV6-5 to TRBJ1-1, with 7 bases fitting TRBD1. The CDR3 covers 15 residues. The V segment lost 11 bases and the J segment 1 base; nucleotides outside the gene matches: 13. Germline CDR1 is MNHEY and CDR2 is SVGAGI. The CDR3 sequence: CASGGGHQGNTEAFF. The CDR3, as DNA: TGTGCCTCAGGGGGGGGGCATCAGGGGAACACTGAAGCTTTCTTT.

V and J are TRBV15 and TRBJ2-4; TRBD1 matches at 8 bases. This CDR3 is built from 19 residues. Germline CDR1 reads LNHNV; CDR2 reads YYDKDF (reference sequence). The V gene end was trimmed by 0 bases and the J gene end by 8 bases; junction bases not matched to a gene: 18. This CDR3 reads CATSREIGGLGQGIDIQYF. The CDR3 bases are TGTGCCACCAGCAGAGAGATAGGGGGACTCGGACAGGGCATAGACATTCAGTACTTC.

This chain joins TRBV7-8 and TRBJ2-3; the D gene is possibly TRBD1 (5 bases). The germline V gene has CDR1 SGHVS and CDR2 FQNEAQ. CDR3 length: 13 amino acids. Trimming pared 6 bases from V and 3 bases from J, leaving 10 bases between. The chain's CDR3 is CASRSAGTDTQYF. CDR3 DNA: TGTGCCAGCAGGTCAGCAGGGACAGATACGCAGTATTTT.

This sequence joins TRBV5-1 and TRBJ2-6; TRBD1 might be the D (6 bases). Germline V gene data show CDR1 as SGHRS and CDR2 as YFSETQ. The V end lost 3 bases, the J end lost 0 bases, and 7 bases lay between the germline ends. The CDR3 consists of 15 residues. CDR3 region: CASSWDTSGANVLTF. The CDR3 bases are TGCGCCAGCAGCTGGGACACCTCTGGGGCCAACGTCCTGACTTTC. The full variable domain, its missing parts supplied by reference TRBV5-1 and TRBJ2-6, is KAGVTQTPRYLIKTRGQQVTLSCSPISGHRSVSWYQQTPGQGLQFLFEYFSETQRNKGNFPGRFSGRQFSNSRSEMNVSTLELGDSALYLCASSWDTSGANVLTFGAGSRLTVL.

This chain joins TRBV24-1 and TRBJ2-3; tentative D call: TRBD1 (6 bases). The CDR3 is 13 residues long. Germline values: CDR1 KGHDR, CDR2 SFDVKD. Trimming stripped 0 bases from V and 11 bases from J, with 11 bases between. The CDR3, as DNA: TGTGCCACCAGTGATTTGCTGCTACAGGGGCAGTATTTT. It yields the protein CATSDLLLQGQYF.

The chain combines TRBV6-5 with TRBJ1-5; D is unresolved. The V gene's germline CDR1 is MNHEY and CDR2 SVGAGI. V lost 5 bases and J 0 bases, leaving 5 bases between the germline ends. This CDR3 comprises 13 residues. CDR3 sequence: CASSIHSNQPQHF. CDR3 sequence (DNA): TGTGCCAGCAGTATCCATAGCAATCAGCCCCAGCATTTT.

This clone has a handful of counts. V is TRBV6-7 and J is TRBJ2-6; 8 nucleotides agree with TRBD1. TRBV6-7 is reported as an ORF; its role is uncertain. V trimming: 5 bases; J trimming: 2 bases; junction bases outside the gene matches: 2. CDR3 length: 15 residues. CDR3 bases: TGTGCCAGCAGTCGACAGGGGCCTGGGGCCAACGTCCTGACTTTC. This sequence encodes CASSRQGPGANVLTF.

This chain uses TRBV4-3 with TRBJ1-6; D possibly corresponds to TRBD1 (5 bases). This CDR3 spans 17 amino acids. V was cut by 0 bases and J by 7 bases, with 16 bases left in between. The germline gives CDR1 LGHNA, CDR2 YSLEER. For the CDR3, the DNA is TGCGCCAGCAGCCAAGATAGATTAACAGGAGGGAATTCACCCCTCCACTTT. It yields the protein CASSQDRLTGGNSPLHF.

The V and J genes are TRBV28 and TRBJ1-5, with D possibly being TRBD1 (5 bases). CDR1 and CDR2 from the germline V gene are MDHEN and SYDVKM. Trimming removed 6 bases from V and 2 bases from J, with 20 bases in between. The CDR3 runs to 17 residues. CDR3 amino acids: CASSLRDGPMGNQPQHF. DNA of the CDR3: TGTGCCAGCAGCCTACGGGACGGACCCATGGGCAATCAGCCCCAGCATTTT.

This chain connects TRBV7-9 to TRBJ2-7; 8 nucleotides line up with TRBD1. This CDR3 region has 14 residues. Germline V CDR1 and CDR2: SEHNR, FQNEAQ (reference sequence). V was clipped by 4 bases and J by 6 bases; unmatched bases: 8. The CDR3 region has the DNA TGTGCCAGCAGCTCATCGGACAGGGTTGGCGAGCAGTACGTC. Amino acids: CASSSSDRVGEQYV.

CDR3 in amino acids: CASSSTSGGAGEQFF. The CDR3 DNA sequence: TGCGCCAGCAGCTCCACTAGCGGGGGGGCGGGGGAGCAGTTCTTC. V usage is TRBV5-1 and J usage is TRBJ2-1; the match to TRBD2 covers 13 bases. This CDR3 contains 15 residues. Germline-derived CDR1 and CDR2 are SGHRS and YFSETQ. With 3 bases clipped from V and 10 bases from J, the junction kept 7 bases outside the gene matches.

The chain links TRBV5-4 to TRBJ2-7; 8 bases are shared with TRBD2. This CDR3 is 14 amino acids long. V gave up 4 bases and J gave up 0 bases; unmatched junction bases: 3. Germline assignment: CDR1 SGHNT and CDR2 YYREEE (reference sequence). CDR3 in DNA: TGTGCCAGCAGCATAGCGGGGAGCTCCTACGAGCAGTACGTC. Amino acid sequence: CASSIAGSSYEQYV.

CDR3 coding DNA: TGTGCCAGCAGCACTCGGACAGGGGGTAGTACTGAAGCTTTCTTT. Residues: CASSTRTGGSTEAFF. The chain carries TRBV3-1 (or the pseudogene TRBV3-2) and TRBJ1-1; 10 bases are shared with TRBD1. Unmatched junction bases numbered 8, after V lost 5 bases and J lost 5 bases. The CDR3 runs to 15 residues. CDR1 and CDR2 (germline): LGHDT, YNNKEL (reference sequence).

The chain is built from TRBV5-6 and TRBJ1-5, with a weak D call TRBD1 (6 bases). Germline V CDR1 and CDR2: SGHDT, YYEEEE. Trimming took 2 bases from V and 1 from J, leaving 10 bases between them. There are 15 residues in the CDR3. DNA of the CDR3: TGTGCCAGCAGCTTCAGGGGCGGGAGCAATCAGCCCCAGCATTTT. It is translated as CASSFRGGSNQPQHF.

The V and J genes are TRBV3-1 (or the pseudogene TRBV3-2) and TRBJ2-1; D remains unclear. Trimming removed 4 bases at V and 6 bases at J, with 19 bases between. The CDR3 sequence is 16 residues long. Germline V CDR1 and CDR2: LGHDT, YNNKEL (reference sequence). CDR3 bases: TGTGCCAGCAGCCGAGCACCCTTACATCTGGGCAATGAGCAGTTCTTC. It yields the protein CASSRAPLHLGNEQFF.

This clone was counted between two and nine times. This chain joins TRBV7-3 and TRBJ1-2, with a weak D call TRBD1 (5 bases). The CDR3 length is 15 residues. V dropped 5 bases and J dropped 2 bases, with 15 bases sitting between them. Germline CDR1 SGHTA, CDR2 FQGTGA. The CDR3 loop reads CASSAGVQGNYGYTF. Here the CDR3 DNA reads TGTGCCAGCAGCGCCGGGGTGCAGGGCAACTATGGCTACACCTTC.

The V call is TRBV6-5, the J call TRBJ2-3; 7 bases map to TRBD2. The CDR3 runs to 14 residues. Germline-derived CDR1 and CDR2 are MNHEY and SVGAGI. The junction had 7 bases not matched to a gene; V was cut back by 5 bases and J by 5 bases. The chain's CDR3 is CASSPWTSQDTQYF. CDR3 DNA sequence: TGTGCCAGCAGTCCCTGGACTAGTCAAGATACGCAGTATTTT.

This clone was seen only a few times. The rearrangement joins TRBV13 to TRBJ2-2; D unclear. CDR1 and CDR2 (germline): PRHDT, FYEKMQ (reference sequence). The CDR3 is made up of 14 amino acids. The germline V and J ends were trimmed by 0 bases and 5 bases, with 7 bases remaining between them. CDR3 in DNA: TGTGCCAGCAGCTTAGGCAGCCCTACCGGGGAGCTGTTTTTT. Translated, it gives CASSLGSPTGELFF.

V gene TRBV7-3 combines with J gene TRBJ2-1; TRBD1 matches at 9 bases. The germline CDR1 and CDR2 sequences are SGHTA and FQGTGA. The V segment lost 5 bases and the J segment 6 bases; nucleotides outside the gene matches: 11. This CDR3 has 16 residues. The CDR3 region has the DNA TGTGCCAGCAGCCTACAATCCGGGACAGGGTTCAATGAGCAGTTCTTC. This encodes CASSLQSGTGFNEQFF. Using reference TRBV7-3 and TRBJ2-1 for the parts outside the CDR3, the full variable domain is GAGVSQTPSNKVTEKGKYVELRCDPISGHTALYWYRQSLGQGPEFLIYFQGTGAADDSGLPNDRFFAVRPEGSVSTLKIQRTERGDSAVYLCASSLQSGTGFNEQFFGPGTRLTVL.

This clone has more than one count but fewer than ten. V and J are TRBV7-9 and TRBJ2-4; 7 nucleotides align to TRBD1. V shed 3 bases, J shed 2 bases, and the junction held 7 bases outside the gene matches. CDR1 SEHNR and CDR2 FQNEAQ come from the germline V gene (reference sequence). The CDR3 sequence is 16 residues long. CDR3 DNA: TGTGCCAGCAGCTTTTTAGGGGGCGCGTCCAAAAACATTCAGTACTTC. Translating it yields CASSFLGGASKNIQYF.

The chain combines TRBV5-5 with TRBJ1-5, with 9 bases fitting TRBD1. Germline V gene data show CDR1 as SGHKS and CDR2 as YYEKEE (reference sequence). The CDR3 runs 15 residues. Losses at the gene ends were 0 bases for V and 4 bases for J; bases not matched to a gene: 2. As DNA, the CDR3 is TGTGCCAGCAGCTTGGGGGGACAGGGAAATCAGCCCCAGCATTTT. Its protein is CASSLGGQGNQPQHF.

J is TRBJ1-1 and V is TRBV19; no definite D call. CDR1 is LNHDA, CDR2 SQIVND, per germline (reference sequence). V was shortened by 6 bases and J by 0 bases, with 8 bases between the two germline ends. The CDR3 loop spans 13 amino acids. The chain's CDR3 is CASSSGLNTEAFF. CDR3 bases: TGTGCCAGTAGCTCCGGGCTGAACACTGAAGCTTTCTTT.

The V call is TRBV10-2, the J call TRBJ2-1; 7 bases align to TRBD1. The CDR3 is 13 amino acids. The germline V gene has CDR1 WSHSY and CDR2 SAAADI. The V gene end was trimmed by 10 bases and the J gene end by 2 bases; junction bases not matched to a gene: 5. The CDR3 is CAIQGNPYNEQFF. CDR3 DNA sequence: TGCGCCATACAGGGGAACCCCTACAATGAGCAGTTCTTC.